The rows below give T cell receptor beta chains drawn from one sample of a study of blood T cell repertoires in COVID-19. Profiled with immunoSEQ multiplex PCR; TCRdb holds only in-frame clones, not every one. The sample lists about 170,000 clones; 85% were seen once. Sequencing was performed on peripheral blood. Receptor source: a woman older than 75 with COVID-19, enrolled during active disease. The conserved cysteine and the conserved F or W are not part of the CDR3 here. Each record gives: clone size, V gene, CDR3 protein. Not all rows give a size; the values are once, few, many and, for expanded clones, a class.

clone_size: many; v_call: TRBV16; cdr3_aa: ASSHAVAKAF
clone_size: many; v_call: TRBV7-9; cdr3_aa: ASSLTGSTDTQY
clone_size: .; v_call: TRBV5-4; cdr3_aa: ASSLKTGVNTEAF
clone_size: .; v_call: TRBV5-1; cdr3_aa: ASSPTGWDTGELF
clone_size: .; v_call: TRBV5-1; cdr3_aa: ASSLQGAEAF
clone_size: .; v_call: TRBV7-9; cdr3_aa: ASSLEGGTYEQY
clone_size: .; v_call: TRBV27; cdr3_aa: ASSFRGQGAFHYGYT
clone_size: .; v_call: TRBV29-1; cdr3_aa: SVRQGAETQY
clone_size: .; v_call: TRBV3-1/TRBV3-2; cdr3_aa: ASSQEGEAQY
clone_size: .; v_call: TRBV5-1; cdr3_aa: ASSVQGGEKLF
clone_size: .; v_call: TRBV20-1; cdr3_aa: SASGGTGRQPQH
clone_size: .; v_call: TRBV28; cdr3_aa: ASTPLAGGHEQY
clone_size: .; v_call: TRBV2; cdr3_aa: ASSSTGTGPRQY
clone_size: .; v_call: TRBV5-1; cdr3_aa: ASSLAWSGANYGYT
clone_size: .; v_call: TRBV7-9; cdr3_aa: ASTQQGSYEQY
clone_size: .; v_call: TRBV5-5; cdr3_aa: ASSSGPAGTTYGYT
clone_size: .; v_call: TRBV3-1/TRBV3-2; cdr3_aa: ASSQGLAGGSTGELF
clone_size: .; v_call: TRBV14; cdr3_aa: ASSDSGGGEQF
clone_size: .; v_call: TRBV3-1/TRBV3-2; cdr3_aa: ASSQSDGVRGNEQF
clone_size: .; v_call: TRBV6-5; cdr3_aa: ASSYEGETQY
clone_size: .; v_call: TRBV4-2; cdr3_aa: ASSQGSTGSQPQH
clone_size: .; v_call: TRBV2; cdr3_aa: ASSEARTGGLEKLF
clone_size: .; v_call: TRBV7-2; cdr3_aa: ASSLTAGLTYNEQF
clone_size: .; v_call: TRBV5-1; cdr3_aa: ASSPGLAGLANDEQY
clone_size: .; v_call: TRBV10-3; cdr3_aa: AISYGGENTGELF
clone_size: once; v_call: TRBV5-1; cdr3_aa: ASSFRGTSGKPYNEQF